This T cell receptor (beta chain) is drawn from a study of blood T cell repertoires in COVID-19. Looking at the study overall: Material from acute and convalescent COVID-19 was sourced from the United States, Italy and Spain. T cells, B-cell-depleted T cells, or PBMCs supplied cDNA or gDNA.

In the authors' methods: Estimation of nucleated cell counts relied on the amplification of reference gene primers. Measured with immunoSEQ multiplex PCR; TCRdb has only the in-frame clones, and not every one. V and J calls plus clone size are reproduced from that table; the DNA served to infer D and trimming. Of 150,000 to 200,000 clones detected, over 80% appear once; the ten largest clones hold roughly 9.2%. The clonotype comes from an elderly woman with active or convalescent COVID-19. Sequencing was done on a sample of peripheral blood.

CDR3 sequence reads: CAISGTVSGTEAFF. CDR3 nucleotides: TGTGCCATCAGTGGAACGGTCTCCGGCACTGAAGCTTTCTTT. The genes are TRBV10-3 and TRBJ1-1; D uncertain. Between the trimmed V and J ends, which lost 4 bases and 4 bases, there was a span of 13 bases. Germline loops: CDR1 ENHRY, CDR2 SYGVKD. This CDR3 comprises 14 residues.